The clone carrying this TCR beta chain occurred a few times. Sequencing targeted expressed TCRB transcripts, as all isolated RNA had been reverse transcribed. Data came from immunoSEQ multiplex PCR; TCRdb stores just in-frame clones and leaves some out. The table records nearly 250,000 clones, 14% of them present only once. These data come from a study of beta chain features in type 1 diabetes. Trimming took off 5 bases at V and 0 bases at J, with 11 bases between the two ends. The CDR3 runs 15 residues. Germline V CDR1 and CDR2: SGHVS, FQNEAQ. The clonotype was recovered from a woman aged 40 to 50 in good health. V and J are TRBV7-8 and TRBJ2-1; a weak D match, TRBD2 (5 bases). Sequencing was performed on naive CD4+ T cells from blood. The CDR3 DNA is TGTGCCAGCAGCCCCGGTCGGGGCTCCTACAATGAGCAGTTCTTC. It specifies CASSPGRGSYNEQFF.